The TCR beta chain described here comes from a study of vaccination effects on CD4 cells after COVID-19. The culture ran for about 11 days, and then CD4+ T cells were isolated. Vaccination of participants consisted of two doses of either the BNT162b2 or mRNA-1273 vaccine. On this clone itself: The antigen remains unidentified.

Data came from immunoSEQ multiplex PCR; TCRdb stores just in-frame clones and leaves some out. The table lists around 69,000 clones, around 79% of them singletons. The CDR3 has 12 residues. Germline values: CDR1 LNHDA, CDR2 SQIVND (reference sequence). The V end lost 7 bases, the J end lost 7 bases, and 13 bases lay between the germline ends. Whole-study results and caveats: Clones arising from infection and from vaccination showed marked clonal contraction late after vaccination.

Sequenced material: CD4+ T cells from PBMCs cultured without peptide, taken after COVID-19 vaccination. V gene TRBV19 combines with J gene TRBJ1-2; D uncertain. This receptor was identified in a human donor who received a COVID-19 vaccine. The CDR3 protein is CASTTRDSGYTF. The CDR3, as DNA: TGTGCCAGTACCACGAGGGATTCTGGCTACACCTTC.